This TCR beta chain was recovered during a study of blood T cell repertoires in COVID-19 (dated by TCRdb to about 2020). Regarding the research as a whole: Samples covering the acute and convalescent phases of COVID-19 were provided by collaborators in the United States, Italy and Spain. Subjects who had been exposed to COVID-19, were actively infected with it, or had recovered from it provided the deeply sampled blood TCRbeta repertoires that made up the dataset. The samples were drawn from two sources: the first 160 participants of the ongoing ImmuneRACE study, and 1,200 or so subjects contributed by 6 global collaborators. Where available, HLA class I and class II types were obtained from metadata supplied by the sample provider rather than from assay-based typing. The repertoires were made available in a free public database intended to serve as a resource for research on the immune response to SARS-CoV-2. The sample metadata nearly always contained a de-identified subject ID, COVID-19 status, age in years and sex. The prospective study material was composed of cDNA or gDNA derived from T cells, B-cell-depleted T cells, or PBMCs. Overall study results and their limits: The quantity of clinical and demographic metadata differed by source and by participant and was supplied without curation.

V and J are trimmed by 4 bases and 5 bases, and the gene matches miss 14 bases of the junction. The germline V gene yields LGHNA for CDR1 and YSLEER for CDR2. The CDR3 runs 17 residues from the cysteine to the phenylalanine. Kept here is only the CDR3 DNA, which spans 51 bases and is read in frame from base 1. Whole blood was collected in K2EDTA tubes by collaborating institutions according to the institutions' own protocols. For TCRbeta analysis, collaborators shipped samples as frozen whole blood, isolated PBMCs, or DNA extracted from either of those sample types. This clone was found once. The clone's antigen remains unknown. Within one base of it there is no much larger clone, and no base qualities were kept. TCRbeta CDR3 regions were amplified from genomic DNA using the immunoSEQ Assay, a bias-controlled multiplex PCR. The study's own analysis went as follows. Within the assay, amplification of reference gene primers was used to estimate how many nucleated cells each sample contained. To quantify the absolute abundance of each unique TCRbeta CDR3 rearrangement, sequence reads were collapsed and filtered. For each sample, productive Simpson clonality was calculated as the square root of Simpson's diversity index across productive rearrangements. Held by TCRdb, this immuneACCESS table contains in-frame sequences only and omits some clones. Under half of the omission traces to an unresolved V gene where checked; the cause of the rest is unknown. V, J and clone size were drawn from that table, and D and trimming were deduced from the DNA. The sample table lists 260,000 or so clones, approximately 88% of them with a count of one. The ten largest clones represent more than 0.55% of the sample.

The chain is encoded by TRBV4-3 joined to TRBJ1-2; 9 bases in the middle match TRBD1. Sequencing used peripheral blood. The clonotype was recovered from a human donor in a cohort sampled during active COVID-19. The CDR3 has the sequence CASSRYRDRESPYGYTF. The DNA sequence follows: TGCGCCAGCAGCCGTTACCGGGACAGGGAATCTCCGTATGGCTACACCTTC.